This entry features one T cell receptor beta chain sequence. Its antigen remains unidentified. There are no base qualities to consult, and no much larger clone falls within one base. The CDR3 covers 16 residues, taking in both the cysteine and the phenylalanine. Only the CDR3 part of the read is kept: 48 bases, read in frame from the first base. CDR1 KGHDR and CDR2 SFDVKD are derived from the germline V gene. V is cut by 9 bases and J by 6 bases, and the space between the germline ends is 23 bases. The sample belongs to a study of T-cell reconstitution after alpha-beta-depleted transplantation in children listed by TCRdb under 2016. Broadly, across the study: Using TCR repertoire profiling, the study followed T-cell immune reconstitution in a quantitative way in children after TCRalphabeta/CD19-depleted allogeneic hematopoietic cell transplantation.

The library was made by PCR. The sequencing machine was an Illumina HiSeq 2500. TCR libraries were prepared with molecular barcoding, using unique molecular identifiers to normalize TCRbeta repertoire quantification. TCRdb reanalyzed the raw reads on its own, using fastp at Q25 for trimming and MiXCR for clone calling, and kept in-frame beta chains. Entries are consolidated by CDR3 protein sequence, retaining the most common genes and DNA. The sample includes a few hundred thousand distinct CDR3 sequences, with approximately 30% observed a single time. The ten largest clones represent about 35% of the sample. Explained via the paper, the treatment or condition label denotes: allogeneic hematopoietic cell transplantation with graft depleted of TCRalphabeta T cells and CD19 B cells. TCRalphabeta/CD19-depleted allogeneic hematopoietic cell grafts were given to the transplant recipients, all of whom were children.

General findings and caveats noted by the study authors: In some patients, the high TCRbeta diversity seen at day 60 was put down to recipient T cells and intrathymic progenitors that had survived conditioning. Over the following months the frequencies of hyperexpanded clones went down, and after one year T-cell counts and TCRbeta diversity were mostly credited to newly produced T cells. About two months after transplant, the apparently early recovery of alphabetaT-cell counts reportedly depended on just several hundred clones that had expanded rapidly and came from non-depleted graft cells.

The clonotype comes from a boy under two years old with Wiskott-Aldrich syndrome, due to receive a stem cell transplant. The input for sequencing was PBMCs, taken before TCRalphabeta/CD19-depleted stem cell transplant. The rearrangement combines TRBV24-1 with TRBJ2-1, and TRBD2 may be the D gene, going by 6 matching bases. The CDR3 corresponds to CATSWGRLGTPNEQFF. In nucleotide form, the sequence is TGTGCCACCTCCTGGGGACGGCTGGGGACTCCCAATGAGCAGTTCTTC.